Listed here are 5 T cell receptor beta chains from one sample, sequenced in a study of OX40 agonist ivuxolimab in advanced cancers. Using immunoSEQ multiplex PCR, the repertoire was profiled, and TCRdb retains in-frame clones only, with some absent. The table lists 55,000 to 70,000 clones, 86% of them singletons. This specimen consisted of CD4+ or CD8+ T cells sorted from blood, obtained in a trial of the OX40 agonist ivuxolimab. These receptors originate from an adult with an advanced solid tumor such as melanoma, head and neck, liver or kidney cancer.

The gene calls are TRBV11-3 and TRBJ2-7, with 10 bases lining up with TRBD1. CDR3 length: 16 amino acids. Germline trimming cut 6 bases from V and 2 bases from J; bases unmatched to any gene: 10. Germline V gene lookup returns CDR1 SGHNT and CDR2 YENEEA. CDR3 protein: CASSSTRTGGAYEQYF. DNA for the CDR3: TGTGCCAGCAGTTCTACCCGGACAGGGGGGGCCTACGAGCAGTACTTC.

This rearrangement joins TRBV28 to TRBJ2-7; perhaps D is TRBD1 or TRBD2 (5 bases each). The CDR3 has 14 amino acids. Trimming cost V 6 bases and J 2 bases, with 14 bases left between them. CDR1 is MDHEN and CDR2 is SYDVKM in the germline V gene. The CDR3, as DNA: TGTGCCAGCAGCTCCGGGACGGGTACCTACGAGCAGTACTTC. The encoded protein is CASSSGTGTYEQYF.

The chain recombines TRBV5-6 with TRBJ1-4; TRBD1 matches at 8 bases. CDR1 SGHDT and CDR2 YYEEEE come from the germline V gene. This CDR3 contains 16 residues. V lost 4 bases, J lost 4 bases, and 9 bases stayed unmatched. CDR3 protein: CASSPGQGGGNEKLFF. As DNA, the CDR3 is TGTGCCAGCAGCCCCGGACAGGGCGGGGGTAATGAAAAACTGTTTTTT.

J is TRBJ1-2 and V is TRBV7-9; D not resolved. The ends were cut back, 7 bases at V and 2 bases at J, with 14 bases in the middle. Germline lookup yields CDR1 SEHNR and CDR2 FQNEAQ (reference sequence). CDR3 size: 14 residues. The CDR3 spells CASTDSDGNYGYTF. CDR3 bases: TGTGCCAGCACCGACTCGGACGGAAACTATGGCTACACCTTC.

This rearrangement joins TRBV15 to TRBJ1-2; 8 nucleotides match TRBD1. The germline gives CDR1 LNHNV, CDR2 YYDKDF (reference sequence). This CDR3 contains 15 residues. Unmatched junction bases numbered 8, after V lost 3 bases and J lost 5 bases. The CDR3 reads CATSSGTGTDYGYTF. CDR3 DNA sequence: TGTGCCACCAGCAGCGGGACAGGCACCGATTATGGCTACACCTTC.